The 12 T cell receptor beta chains presented below share a single source sample, sequenced in a study of early T cells in non-severe SARS-CoV-2 infection. One entry per CDR3 protein results from TCRdb running MiXCR on the 5' RACE reads. The table shows about 69,000 distinct CDR3 sequences, with about 9% occurring only once. Sequenced: whole blood. These TCRs come from an adult who was a healthcare worker with PCR-confirmed SARS-CoV-2 infection or an uninfected control (not recorded which).

This clonotype was detected ten times or more. V usage is TRBV3-2 and J usage is TRBJ2-4; the table gives TRBD2 as D, unverified against the DNA. TRBV3-2 is a recognized pseudogene. The CDR3 has 17 amino acids. The CDR3 nucleotides read TGTGCCAGCAGCCTAGGACTAGCGGGAGGGCCGAGGAACATTCAGTACTTC. Translated: CASSLGLAGGPRNIQYF.

In this sample, this clonotype turned up many times. V is TRBV7-8 and J is TRBJ1-1; D is perhaps TRBD1 (6 bases). This CDR3 has 13 amino acids. V was shortened by 5 bases and J by 3 bases, with 10 bases between the two germline ends. CDR1 SGHVS and CDR2 FQNEAQ come from the germline V gene. This CDR3 reads CASSPRGDTEAFF. In nucleotides, the CDR3 is TGTGCCAGCAGCCCCAGGGGAGACACTGAAGCTTTCTTT.

This clonotype has only a few counts. The chain recombines TRBV3-1 with TRBJ2-1, with unresolved D. The CDR3 has 14 amino acids. V was pared by 1 base and J by 0 bases, with 4 bases between. The germline V gene has CDR1 LGHDT and CDR2 YNNKEL (reference sequence). The CDR3 loop reads CASSQASSYNEQFF. Written as DNA, the CDR3 is TGTGCCAGCAGCCAAGCGAGCTCCTACAATGAGCAGTTCTTC.

This clonotype was found many times. The V and J genes are TRBV6-6 and TRBJ2-5; D unclear. CDR1 and CDR2 (germline): MNHNY, SVGAGI (reference sequence). V was pared by 2 bases and J by 3 bases, with 7 bases between. This CDR3 is 13 amino acids long. CDR3: CASSYGIEETQYF. The CDR3 DNA sequence: TGTGCCAGCAGTTACGGGATAGAAGAGACCCAGTACTTC.

The chain has TRBV7-6 and TRBJ2-5; D not certain. The germline gives CDR1 SGHVS, CDR2 FNYEAQ. There are 14 residues in the CDR3. Trimming took 1 base from V and 4 from J, leaving 10 bases between them. The CDR3: CASSLGSNGETQYF. CDR3 DNA sequence: TGTGCCAGCAGCTTAGGTAGCAACGGAGAGACCCAGTACTTC.

In its sample, this clonotype was seen many times. This sequence joins TRBV5-6 and TRBJ2-7; maybe TRBD1 (6 bases). V was pared by 0 bases and J by 6 bases, with 13 bases between. This CDR3 has 14 residues. Per germline, CDR1 SGHDT and CDR2 YYEEEE. This chain's CDR3 is CASSLAGARVEQYF. The DNA of the CDR3 is TGTGCCAGCAGCTTGGCAGGGGCGCGTGTCGAGCAGTACTTC. The full variable domain, with the rest looked up from reference TRBV5-6 and TRBJ2-7, is DAGVTQSPTHLIKTRGQQVTLRCSPKSGHDTVSWYQQALGQGPQFIFQYYEEEERQRGNFPDRFSGHQFPNYSSELNVNALLLGDSALYLCASSLAGARVEQYFGPGTRLTVT.

This clonotype has more than one count but fewer than ten. The chain couples TRBV4-1 to TRBJ2-7; D is possibly TRBD2 (6 bases). The germline V and J ends were trimmed by 8 bases and 4 bases, with 18 bases remaining between them. This CDR3 contains 14 residues. Germline V gene sequence: CDR1 MGHRA, CDR2 YSYEKL. The CDR3 region is CASGQPGSIYEQYF. In DNA form, the CDR3 reads TGCGCCAGCGGACAACCCGGGAGCATTTACGAGCAGTACTTC.

The V call is TRBV27, the J call TRBJ2-1; D might be TRBD2 (6 bases). The germline V gene encodes CDR1 MNHEY and CDR2 SMNVEV (reference sequence). The CDR3 runs 16 residues. Trimming removed 6 bases at V and 0 bases at J, with 15 bases between. CDR3 bases: TGTGCCAGCAGGACGGAGCGGGCAAGCTCCTACAATGAGCAGTTCTTC. This encodes CASRTERASSYNEQFF.

This clonotype was detected ten times or more. The rearrangement uses TRBV18 and TRBJ2-1; TRBD2 matches 9 bases. Losses at the gene ends were 4 bases for V and 8 bases for J; bases not matched to a gene: 6. The CDR3 is 14 residues long. Germline V gives CDR1 KGHSH, CDR2 LQKENI. CDR3 sequence: CASSHDRTSDEQFF. For the CDR3, the DNA is TGTGCCAGCTCACATGATAGGACTAGCGATGAGCAGTTCTTC.

The chain combines TRBV28 with TRBJ2-2, with 10 bases identical to TRBD2. V lost 6 bases and J lost 4; bases outside the gene matches: 5. This CDR3 region has 15 residues. Germline assignment: CDR1 MDHEN and CDR2 SYDVKM. The CDR3 DNA sequence: TGTGCCAGCAGGCTTCAGCGGGGGGGCACCGGGGAGCTGTTTTTT. The encoded protein is CASRLQRGGTGELFF.

This clonotype was recorded a few times. The J gene is TRBJ1-6, the V gene TRBV11-1; D possibly corresponds to TRBD1 (5 bases). The CDR3 runs 16 residues. Germline CDR1 reads SGHAT; CDR2 reads FQDESV (reference sequence). V lost 5 bases and J 0 bases, leaving 11 bases between the germline ends. The CDR3 here is CASSGATSSYNSPLHF. CDR3 nucleotide sequence: TGTGCCAGCAGCGGGGCCACCAGCTCCTATAATTCACCCCTCCACTTT.

The chain uses TRBV5-8 and TRBJ2-3, with D perhaps matching TRBD1 or TRBD2 (7 bases each). In germline, CDR1 is SGHTS, CDR2 YDEGEE. The CDR3 runs 14 residues. Trimming left V 4 bases short and J 4 bases short, with 13 bases between. The CDR3 is CASSPQGGADTQYF. CDR3 in DNA: TGTGCCAGCAGCCCCCAGGGGGGGGCAGATACGCAGTATTTT.